This T cell receptor (beta chain) was sequenced for a study of human T cells and chemical hapten exposure. Findings and caveats of the study: Donors in the study had alopecia, meaning their immune response may differ from healthy people's.

Time point denoted: patch test 1, 2 weeks after DPC sensitization. The sample's treatment: therapeutic diphenylcyclopropenone sensitization with weekly scalp DPC. The V end was cut by 5 bases, the J end by 1 base, with 18 bases between. The CDR3 runs 16 residues. The germline V gene encodes CDR1 SQVTM and CDR2 ANQGSEA. A single record per CDR3 protein comes from TCRdb applying MiXCR to the RACE reads. In the table there are some 49,000 distinct CDR3 sequences, 9% to 9.5% of which are singletons. This clonotype occurred many times. Antigen: not known. The sequence was obtained from a woman aged 50 to 65 with alopecia areata. Some clones in this sample may be carry-over from other donors' samples. The source material was whole blood, sampled in connection with sensitization to the hapten diphenylcyclopropenone (DPC). The V gene is TRBV29-1, the J gene TRBJ2-1, with D tentatively TRBD1 (5 bases). CDR3 bases: TGCAGCGTTTTTCCGATCCCGGACAAATCCTACAATGAGCAGTTCTTC. The encoded protein is CSVFPIPDKSYNEQFF.